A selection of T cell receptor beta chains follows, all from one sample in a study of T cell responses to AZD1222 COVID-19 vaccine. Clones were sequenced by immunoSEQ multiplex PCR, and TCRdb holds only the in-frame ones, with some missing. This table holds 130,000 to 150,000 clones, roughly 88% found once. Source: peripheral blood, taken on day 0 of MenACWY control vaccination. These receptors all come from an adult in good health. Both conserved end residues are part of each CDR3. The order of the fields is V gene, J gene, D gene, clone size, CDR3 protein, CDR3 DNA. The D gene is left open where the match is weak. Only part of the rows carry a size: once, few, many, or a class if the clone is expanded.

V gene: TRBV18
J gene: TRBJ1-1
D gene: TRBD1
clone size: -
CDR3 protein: CASSPRMGTGGMNTEAFF
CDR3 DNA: TGTGCCAGCTCACCACGGATGGGGACAGGGGGGATGAACACTGAAGCTTTCTTT

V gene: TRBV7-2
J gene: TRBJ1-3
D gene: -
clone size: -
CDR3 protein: CASSPGGRTTGNTIYF
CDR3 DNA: TGTGCCAGCAGCCCGGGGGGAAGGACCACTGGAAACACCATATATTTT

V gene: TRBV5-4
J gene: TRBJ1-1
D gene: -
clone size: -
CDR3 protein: CASSLKGENTEAFF
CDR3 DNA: TGTGCCAGCAGCTTGAAAGGGGAGAACACTGAAGCTTTCTTT

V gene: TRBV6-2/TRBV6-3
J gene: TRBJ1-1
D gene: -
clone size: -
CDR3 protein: CASSYGATDTEAFF
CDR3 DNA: TGTGCCAGCAGTTACGGCGCGACGGACACTGAAGCTTTCTTT

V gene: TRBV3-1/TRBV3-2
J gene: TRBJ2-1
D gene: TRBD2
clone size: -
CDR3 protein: CASSQGFSGSSYNEQFF
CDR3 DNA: TGTGCCAGCAGCCAAGGCTTTAGCGGGAGCTCCTACAATGAGCAGTTCTTC

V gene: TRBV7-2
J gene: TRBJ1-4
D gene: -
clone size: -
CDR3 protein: CASSLNGQPNEKLFF
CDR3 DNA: TGTGCCAGCAGCTTAAACGGACAGCCAAATGAAAAACTGTTTTTT

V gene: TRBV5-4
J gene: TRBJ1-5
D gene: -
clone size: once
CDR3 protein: CASSFFPAPGGRPQHF
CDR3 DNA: TGTGCCAGCAGTTTTTTCCCAGCCCCCGGGGGAAGGCCCCAGCATTTT

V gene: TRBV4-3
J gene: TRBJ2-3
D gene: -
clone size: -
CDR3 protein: CASSQDLDSSTDTQYF
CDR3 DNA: TGCGCCAGCAGCCAAGATCTGGACTCAAGCACAGATACGCAGTATTTT

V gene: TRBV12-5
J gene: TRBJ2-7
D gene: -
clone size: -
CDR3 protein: CASGLVKITSYEQYF
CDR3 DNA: TGTGCTAGTGGTTTGGTAAAGATCACCAGCTACGAGCAGTACTTC

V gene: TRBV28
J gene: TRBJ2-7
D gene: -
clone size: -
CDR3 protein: CASSLNMYEQYF
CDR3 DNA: TGTGCCAGCAGTTTAAATATGTACGAGCAGTACTTC

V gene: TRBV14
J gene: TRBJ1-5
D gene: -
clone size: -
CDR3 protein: CASSLQGFNQPQHF
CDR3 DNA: TGTGCCAGCAGTCTCCAGGGGTTCAATCAGCCCCAGCATTTT

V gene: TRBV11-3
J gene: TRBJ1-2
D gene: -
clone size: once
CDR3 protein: CASSLEVAGTATGYTF
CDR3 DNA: TGTGCCAGCAGCTTAGAGGTGGCAGGGACCGCGACTGGCTACACCTTC

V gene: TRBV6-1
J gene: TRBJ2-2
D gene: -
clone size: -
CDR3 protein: CASSESGSRGELFF
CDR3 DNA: TGTGCCAGCAGTGAAAGCGGGTCGAGGGGGGAGCTGTTTTTT

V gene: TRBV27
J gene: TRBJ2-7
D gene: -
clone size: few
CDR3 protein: CASSPLTAGIETGQYF
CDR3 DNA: TGTGCCAGCAGTCCCTTAACGGCAGGGATAGAGACCGGGCAGTACTTC

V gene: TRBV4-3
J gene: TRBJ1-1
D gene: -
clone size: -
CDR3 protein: CASSQGGHTEAFF
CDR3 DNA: TGCGCCAGCAGCCAAGGGGGACACACTGAAGCTTTCTTT

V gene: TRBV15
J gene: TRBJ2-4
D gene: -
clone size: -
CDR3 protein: CATSRDRAGGTIQYF
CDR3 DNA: TGTGCCACCAGCAGAGATCGGGCAGGGGGGACCATTCAGTACTTC

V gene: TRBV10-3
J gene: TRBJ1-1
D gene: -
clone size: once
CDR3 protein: CAISERGGTEAFF
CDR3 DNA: TGTGCCATCAGTGAGAGAGGGGGAACTGAAGCTTTCTTT

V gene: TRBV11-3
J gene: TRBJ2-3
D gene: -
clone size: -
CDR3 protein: CASSSWTGTDTQYF
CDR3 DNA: TGTGCCAGCAGCTCATGGACAGGCACAGATACGCAGTATTTT

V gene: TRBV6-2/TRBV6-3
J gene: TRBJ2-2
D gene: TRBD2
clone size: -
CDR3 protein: CASSYGGLAGRTGELFF
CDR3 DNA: TGTGCCAGCAGTTACGGGGGGCTAGCGGGGAGAACCGGGGAGCTGTTTTTT

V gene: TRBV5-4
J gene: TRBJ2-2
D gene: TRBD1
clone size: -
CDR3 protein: CASSAGTGGFTGELFF
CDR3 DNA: TGTGCCAGCAGCGCGGGGACAGGGGGCTTCACCGGGGAGCTGTTTTTT

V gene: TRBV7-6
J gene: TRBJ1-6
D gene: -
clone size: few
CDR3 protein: CASSLLNEYNSPLHF
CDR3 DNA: TGTGCCAGCAGCTTATTAAACGAATATAATTCACCCCTCCACTTT

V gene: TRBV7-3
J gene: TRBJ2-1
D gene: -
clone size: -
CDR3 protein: CASSLRTDNEQFF
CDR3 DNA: TGTGCCAGCAGCTTAAGGACCGACAATGAGCAGTTCTTC

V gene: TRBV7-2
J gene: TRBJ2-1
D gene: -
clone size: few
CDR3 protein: CASSLAITSMKFF
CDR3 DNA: TGTGCCAGCAGCTTAGCCATAACTAGCATGAAGTTCTTC

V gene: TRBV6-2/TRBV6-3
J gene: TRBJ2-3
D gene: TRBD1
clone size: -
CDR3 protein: CASSQGYRGVGHTQYF
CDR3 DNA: TGTGCCAGCAGCCAAGGATACAGGGGCGTCGGGCATACGCAGTATTTT

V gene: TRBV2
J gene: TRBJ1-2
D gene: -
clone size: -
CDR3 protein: CASSGGYGYTF
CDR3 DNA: TGTGCCAGCAGTGGGGGGTATGGCTACACCTTC